This T cell receptor beta chain was sequenced for a study of blood T cells in healthy people across ages. Study-wide results and limits: A roughly linear fall in TCR beta diversity per million T cells was seen with increasing age.

It was with a sample-barcoded 5' primer and a J-beta primer mix that a second PCR of about 7 to 12 cycles was run. TCRdb redid the calling of the 5' RACE reads with MiXCR, one entry per CDR3 protein. The sample holds approximately 900,000 distinct CDR3 sequences, 25% to 30% seen once. The CDR3 sequence is 15 residues long. V gave up 10 bases and J gave up 4 bases, with 20 bases separating them. With regard to this clonotype: Its antigen remains unknown.

This sample also belongs to another study, concerning T cells of mothers and their children. As that report states: Reads recorded for TCR beta CDR3 numbered over 10 million per mother and roughly 2.7 million per child.

The specimen was blood. The chain joins TRBV12-3 or TRBV12-4 to TRBJ2-4; a possible D gene is TRBD2 (5 bases). The TCR sequence derives from a woman aged 40 to 55 in good health. CDR3 residues: CATGIRAGVKNIQYF. The DNA for the CDR3 is TGTGCCACGGGGATTAGGGCAGGAGTAAAAAACATTCAGTACTTC.